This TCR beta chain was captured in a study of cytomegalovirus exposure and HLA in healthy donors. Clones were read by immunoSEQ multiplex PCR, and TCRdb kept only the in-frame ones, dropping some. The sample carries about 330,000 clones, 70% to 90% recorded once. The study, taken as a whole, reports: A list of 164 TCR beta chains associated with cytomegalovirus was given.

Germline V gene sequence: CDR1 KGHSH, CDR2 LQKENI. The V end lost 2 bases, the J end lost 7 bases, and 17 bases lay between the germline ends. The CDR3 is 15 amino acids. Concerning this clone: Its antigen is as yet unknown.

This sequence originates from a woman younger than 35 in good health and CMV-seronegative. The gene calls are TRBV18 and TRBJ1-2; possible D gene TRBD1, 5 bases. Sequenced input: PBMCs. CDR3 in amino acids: CASSPNDGGEGGYTF. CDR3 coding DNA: TGTGCCAGCTCACCAAACGATGGAGGGGAAGGTGGCTACACCTTC.